What follows is one T cell receptor (beta chain) and its context. This clonotype was seen a handful of times. Its antigen remains undetermined. Base-call qualities are not available, and no considerably larger clone is one nucleotide away. From cysteine to phenylalanine, the CDR3 is 13 amino acids long. This entry keeps only the CDR3 DNA: 39 bases, framed from base 1. From V the trimming removes 8 bases and from J it removes 0 bases, while the gene matches leave 4 bases of the junction unaccounted for. CDR1 and CDR2, looked up from the germline V gene (reference sequence), are DFQATT and SNEGSKA. TCR beta CDR3 regions were amplified from RNA transcripts. The first round of RT-PCR for the TCR CDR3 was performed with the HTBI primer set and the Qiagen OneStep RT-PCR kit. A second multiplex PCR round built the libraries, followed by size selection and purification. Paired-end sequencing of the libraries was performed with 100 bp reads on an Illumina HiSeq2000. Per the original workflow: SOAPnuke was used to process the raw data, removing reads that contained adapters or uncalled bases, had a mean Phred below 15, or lacked an exact match to the constant primer or identifier. COPE v1.2.5 was used to merge high-quality paired reads, and clonotypes were defined as unique nucleotide sequences. MiTCR v1.1 was used to align the clonotypes against IMGT TRBV, TRBD and TRBJ reference segments. Analysis was restricted to V-J combinations with a frequency above 0.0001, which covered roughly 99% of repertoires. The TCS score was defined as F50 (clonal expansion) divided by E x V (chaos), with BLOSUM62-based TCRdist calculated between CDR3 peptides within each V-J. Welch's t-statistics and random forest reduced just over 500 V-J features to around 14, which were used in a naive Bayes classifier (R e1071). TCRdb itself trimmed the public reads at Q25 with fastp, ran MiXCR and retained productive beta chains. Every distinct CDR3 protein forms one entry, paired with its most common genes and DNA. TCRdb, rather than the study authors, made the V and J calls. Here the sample has about 530,000 distinct CDR3 sequences; roughly 15% occur a single time. The ten largest clones capture roughly 18% of the sample.

The sample belongs to a study of T cells in Graves' hyperthyroidism and ophthalmopathy (dated by TCRdb to about 2019). Notes on the research overall: Peripheral blood was collected at initial diagnosis, before any treatment. In addition, the study compared T-cell repertoires in thyroid tissue and in blood from a handful of Graves' hyperthyroidism patients. TCR Vbeta CDR3 sequencing of roughly 140 peripheral blood samples (over 40 ophthalmopathy, about 80 hyperthyroidism and some 17 progressor patients) is reported in the paper. After sampling, hyperthyroidism patients received methimazole starting at 30 mg daily, and ophthalmopathy patients received high-dose intravenous methylprednisolone. Prospective prediction of ophthalmopathy was tested in an independent validation cohort of 18 to 20 hyperthyroidism patients and 15 to 17 patients who later progressed to ophthalmopathy. For training and testing, the 100 or so patients in the discovery cohort were randomly divided in a 7:3 ratio. To identify TCR V-J signatures that set the groups apart, the researchers used a discovery cohort of more than 95 patients, made up of some 41 with Graves' ophthalmopathy and 57 with stable Graves' hyperthyroidism. Findings and caveats that apply to the study as a whole: In validation, the model predicted progression to ophthalmopathy with over 60% sensitivity and around 72% specificity, a median of around six months before onset. Most expanded thyroid clonotypes (frequency above 0.001) were also found in blood, which suggests that blood repertoires may mirror thyroid immune responses. Sample size was not statistically predetermined, and blinding of investigators to group allocation was not performed. A 13 V-J signature model separated ophthalmopathy from stable hyperthyroidism, with approximately 87% sensitivity and just under 84% specificity in cross-validation and 80%/75% in testing.

In the ophthalmopathy patients, disease was moderately to severely active, with a Clinical Activity Score of 3 or more, a NOSPECS grade of 4 or more, and a duration of less than 3 months. Exclusion was applied to patients with uncontrolled infections, other autoimmune diseases, pregnancy or lactation. Diagnoses relied on clinical symptoms, serum thyroxine and TRAb, thyroid ultrasound and orbital computed tomography. PBMCs were isolated from about 9.1 ml of fresh peripheral blood by Ficoll-Paque density gradient centrifugation. Trizol reagent was used to extract total RNA, and RNA quality was then checked on an Agilent 2100 Bioanalyzer.

Input material: blood. The receptor chain draws on TRBV20-1 and TRBJ2-1; TRBD1 aligns with 7 central bases. This receptor was taken from a woman in her late teens or twenties with Graves' ophthalmopathy. This receptor has the CDR3 CSPRQGSYNEQFF. The nucleotides read TGCAGTCCACGACAGGGCTCCTACAATGAGCAGTTCTTC.